Each of the 5 T cell receptor beta chains below was sequenced from the same sample in a study (dated by TCRdb to the mid-2010s). Libraries were prepared through 5' RACE. The run used an Illumina MiSeq. The raw public reads went through TCRdb reprocessing: fastp at Q25, MiXCR clone calling, in-frame beta chains kept. Rows with a matching CDR3 protein are joined into one entry that keeps the most common DNA and genes. The sample has more than 6,500 distinct CDR3 sequences on record, less than 45% of them singletons. Around 6.6% of the sample goes to the ten largest clones. The sample was tumor-infiltrating memory CD4+ T cells sorted from the breast tumor. The sample's cell subset or site label, in plain terms: memory CD4+ T cells, CD4+CD45RO+CD25-. These receptors all come from a female donor with breast cancer.

The chain uses TRBV4-1 and TRBJ2-1; 9 nucleotides align to TRBD2. Trimming at V came to 4 bases and at J to 8 bases, leaving 6 bases not matched to a gene. Germline V CDR1 and CDR2: MGHRA, YSYEKL. This CDR3 contains 14 residues. CDR3 residues: CASSRGLALDEQFF. Written as DNA, the CDR3 is TGCGCCAGCAGCCGGGGACTAGCTTTGGATGAGCAGTTCTTC.

This clonotype was counted at least ten times. The V call is TRBV10-1, the J call TRBJ1-1; D is ambiguous. The CDR3 runs 12 residues. V dropped 6 bases and J dropped 6 bases, with 11 bases sitting between them. Germline V gene sequence: CDR1 WNHNN, CDR2 SYGVQD (reference sequence). The CDR3, as DNA: TGCGCCAGCAGGGGCCACGCCGCTGAAGCTTTCTTT. Protein sequence: CASRGHAAEAFF.

Comments on this clonotype: A read error may be the cause here, since a much bigger clone is one base away. This chain joins TRBV20-1 and TRBJ1-3; no clear D. The V gene's germline CDR1 is DFQATT and CDR2 SNEGSKA (reference sequence). V gave up 3 bases and J gave up 3 bases, with 9 bases separating them. The CDR3 runs 13 residues. DNA of the CDR3: TGCAGTGCTAGTAGGAGCTTTGGAAACACCATATATTTT. Its protein is CSASRSFGNTIYF.

This clonotype is medium-sized within its sample. The chain is built from TRBV29-1 and TRBJ1-4; D unclear. CDR1 is SQVTM, CDR2 ANQGSEA, per germline. Between the trimmed V and J ends, which lost 6 bases and 4 bases, there was a span of 9 bases. The CDR3 contains 12 residues. The CDR3 region is CSVGEINEKLFF. CDR3 in DNA: TGCAGCGTGGGTGAAATTAATGAAAAACTGTTTTTT.

By sample fraction, this clonotype is large. V and J are TRBV12-3 or TRBV12-4 and TRBJ1-6, with a weak D call TRBD1 (5 bases). The CDR3 sequence is 14 residues long. V lost 5 bases, J lost 4 bases, and 9 bases lay in between. For the CDR3, the DNA is TGTGCCAGCAGTCAACAGGATTATAATTCACCCCTCCACTTT. Amino acids: CASSQQDYNSPLHF.